This T cell receptor beta chain was profiled in a study of T cells after yellow fever vaccination (dated by TCRdb to between 2018 and 2021). A note on the overall study: The SMART-Seq v4 Ultra Low Input RNA kit was used to prepare libraries from fractions with low cell numbers. Blood was collected at multiple timepoints before and after primary and secondary immunization, and bulk PBMC replicates and cell subsets were isolated. Two healthy male donors, one aged 18 to 30 and one aged 30 to 40 years, made up the cohort. Bulk TCR alpha and beta repertoires were sequenced longitudinally to track T-cell clones before and after primary and booster YFV17D yellow fever vaccination. What the authors observed across the whole study: After the booster, most of the clones that had expanded following primary vaccination were detected again (almost 98% of CD4 and around nine tenths of CD8), which suggests that memory was broadly maintained. Because only two donors were included in the study, the extent to which the findings can be generalized is limited. A small share of clonotypes occurred in both CD4 and CD8 compartments, likely arising from convergent recombination. Computational filtering was needed because FACS-sorted repertoires could contain abundant contaminating clonotypes from the bulk population. Compared with the primary T-cell response, the secondary T-cell response was faster but weaker, reaching its peak on day 5 rather than on day 15.

From the cysteine through the phenylalanine, the CDR3 covers 15 amino acids. Just the 45-base CDR3 DNA is kept, in frame starting at base 1. The germline V gene (reference sequence) gives CDR1 as LGHDT and CDR2 as YNNKEL. Relative to germline, V is 1 base shorter and J is 5 bases shorter, with 12 bases between their ends. As regards this clonotype: Its antigen target is currently unknown. The record has no base qualities; no much larger clone is one base away.

Synthesis of TCR cDNA relied on 5'RACE template switching, a step that introduced a universal primer site along with unique molecular identifiers. Priming for cDNA synthesis came from both the TCR alpha and TCR beta constant segments. Two PCR steps were used to amplify libraries, with sample barcodes and sequencing adapters being added in the second step. Sequencing of the libraries was done on either Illumina HiSeq 2500 (2x100 bp) or NovaSeq (2x150 bp). Turning to the authors' computational methods: Reads were demultiplexed and collapsed into UMI consensus sequences with MIGEC, and V(D)J alignment was performed with MiXCR. Clonotypes responding to the vaccine were identified with edgeR on replicate PBMC samples, with the criteria of FDR below 0.01 and a log2 fold change above 5 up to day 15. CD4 or CD8 identity was assigned to each bulk clonotype according to whether the clonotype was present at higher abundance in the sequenced CD4 repertoire or the sequenced CD8 repertoire. The public reads were reanalyzed by TCRdb: fastp trimming at Q25, MiXCR alignment, in-frame beta chains only. Each entry merges the rows of one CDR3 protein and shows their most common DNA and genes. TCRdb's processing, not the authors' own work, is the source of the V and J calls. This sample holds 550,000 or so distinct CDR3 sequences; roughly 21% were observed only once. The biggest ten clones account for 13% to 15% of the sample.

Read against the paper, the sample's treatment or condition label means: live attenuated yellow fever vaccine strain. At each blood-draw timepoint, two biological replicates of bulk PBMCs were obtained. PBMCs were isolated from peripheral blood using a standard Ficoll-Paque protocol. TriZol was used to extract RNA from bulk PBMCs, CD4 and CD8 fractions, and dextramer-positive and dextramer-negative fractions. This receptor was obtained from a man aged 25-45 years who received the YFV17D yellow fever vaccine. Material: PBMCs, obtained 15 days after the yellow fever booster vaccination. The sequence is built from TRBV3-1 and TRBJ2-1, with no reliable assignment of the D segment. The DNA is as follows: TGTGCCAGCAGCCAAGTGCTAGTAACCAACAATGAGCAGTTCTTC. This encodes CASSQVLVTNNEQFF.